Presented here are 10 T cell receptor beta chains from one specimen sequenced in a study of T cells in Graves' hyperthyroidism and ophthalmopathy (dated by TCRdb to about 2019). The protocol used for the library was multiplex PCR. Reads for this sample came from an Illumina HiSeq 2000. The TCR beta CDR3 regions were amplified from RNA transcripts. For the first round of RT-PCR on the TCR CDR3, the HTBI primer set was used together with the Qiagen OneStep RT-PCR kit. The public reads were run again by TCRdb, first through fastp at Q25 and then through MiXCR, and only productive beta chains were kept. For every CDR3 protein sequence, its rows merge into one entry that carries the most common genes and DNA. This sample is represented by some 530,000 distinct CDR3 sequences; about 20% of them were singletons. Under 55% of the sample is held by the ten biggest clonotypes. The sample was blood. Source of these receptors: a woman in her 70s with Graves' ophthalmopathy.

The rearrangement links TRBV7-8 to TRBJ1-5; D remains unclear. V was clipped by 5 bases and J by 5 bases, with 10 bases between them. This CDR3 has 13 amino acids. CDR1 is SGHVS, CDR2 FQNEAQ, per germline. The CDR3 DNA follows: TGTGCCAGCAGCCCACGACTTGATCAGCCCCAGCATTTT. The encoded protein is CASSPRLDQPQHF.

This clonotype was picked up a small number of times. The rearrangement joins TRBV3-1 to TRBJ2-3; 7 bases fit TRBD2. The CDR3 sequence is 14 residues long. CDR1 is LGHDT, CDR2 YNNKEL, per germline (reference sequence). V was clipped by 4 bases and J by 4 bases; unmatched bases: 5. CDR3 sequence: CASSREGRSDTQYF. DNA of the CDR3: TGTGCCAGCAGCCGGGAGGGGCGGTCAGATACGCAGTATTTT.

This clonotype was seen only a few times. CDR3 sequence reads: CASSLDRGLNYGYTF. In DNA, the CDR3 is TGCGCCAGCAGCTTAGACAGGGGGCTAAACTATGGCTACACCTTC. This rearrangement joins TRBV5-1 to TRBJ1-2, with 10 bases matching TRBD1. The J segment lost 2 bases and the V segment lost 2 bases, leaving 3 bases of the junction unmatched. The CDR3 is 15 residues long. Germline CDR1 SGHRS, CDR2 YFSETQ.

The chain employs TRBV12-3 or TRBV12-4 and TRBJ2-5; TRBD2 matches 8 bases. The CDR3 is 16 residues long. V trimming: 5 bases; J trimming: 4 bases; junction bases outside the gene matches: 12. The CDR3 loop is CASSPTSGPGGETQYF. The CDR3, as DNA: TGTGCCAGCAGTCCTACTAGCGGCCCCGGCGGAGAGACCCAGTACTTC.

This clonotype was seen a few times. The chain has TRBV6-2 or TRBV6-3 and TRBJ2-3; no clear D. The CDR3 spans 15 residues. The V and J ends lost 0 bases and 3 bases respectively, with 10 bases between them. Germline V gives CDR1 MNHEY, CDR2 SVGEGT. CDR3 sequence: CASSYSRRSTDTQYF. In DNA, the CDR3 is TGTGCCAGCAGTTACTCGAGGCGGTCGACAGATACGCAGTATTTT.

A word on this clonotype: The conserved phenylalanine or tryptophan is not found at the CDR3 terminus, so this likely reflects a read error. This chain joins TRBV2 and TRBJ1-4; D is unclear. Between the trimmed V and J ends, which lost 8 bases and 0 bases, there was a span of 7 bases. Germline-derived CDR1 and CDR2 are SNHLY and FYNNEI. The CDR3 is 13 residues long. The DNA of the CDR3 is TGTGCCAGCGGGTGGGCAACTAATGAAAAACTGTTTCTT. Protein sequence: CASGWATNEKLFL.

This clonotype was picked up a small number of times. This chain connects TRBV6-1 to TRBJ1-3; 8 bases align to TRBD1. V trimming: 7 bases; J trimming: 0 bases; junction bases outside the gene matches: 5. The CDR3 runs 15 residues. Germline assignment: CDR1 MNHNS and CDR2 SASEGT. The CDR3 region is CASNRGQDSGNTIYF. CDR3 in DNA: TGTGCCAGCAATCGGGGACAGGACTCTGGAAACACCATATATTTT.

This clonotype appeared a few times. CDR3 sequence: CAISESSGRLNIQYF. In nucleotides, the CDR3 is TGTGCCATCAGTGAGTCTAGCGGGAGGTTGAACATTCAGTACTTC. The chain joins TRBV10-3 to TRBJ2-4, with TRBD2 matching 10 bases. V was clipped by 0 bases and J by 7 bases; unmatched bases: 3. Germline-derived CDR1 and CDR2 are ENHRY and SYGVKD. The CDR3 contains 15 residues.

Ten or more counts support this clonotype. The chain recombines TRBV24-1 with TRBJ2-5, with D possibly being TRBD2 (7 bases). The CDR3 is made up of 15 amino acids. Germline V gene lookup returns CDR1 KGHDR and CDR2 SFDVKD. Trimming removed 5 bases from V and 5 bases from J, with 17 bases in between. The CDR3 DNA reads as TGTGCCACCAGTGTCTCGGGGAGGGGGTCGGAGACCCAGTACTTC. Amino acid sequence: CATSVSGRGSETQYF.

This clonotype was counted ten times or more. The chain has TRBV12-5 and TRBJ1-2; perhaps TRBD1 as D (5 bases). With 7 bases removed from V and 5 bases from J, the gap between germline ends came to 14 bases. This CDR3 has 13 residues. The germline V gene has CDR1 LGHNT and CDR2 FRNRAP. The CDR3 here is CASAPGTEYGYTF. CDR3 DNA sequence: TGTGCTAGTGCCCCAGGGACGGAGTATGGCTACACCTTC.